The TCR beta chain described here comes from a study of cytomegalovirus exposure and HLA in healthy donors (dated by TCRdb to 2016 to 2017). Describing the broader study: An earlier analysis of 587 of the donors reported 250 to 350 Gb of sequence data and 117 million unique TCR beta sequences obtained from approximately 180 million T cells. An early release that covered more than 550 HLA-typed donors contained approximately 300 gigabases of sequencing data and tens of millions of unique TCR sequences. Of the roughly 400 genotyped donors, about 80% fell in the genetic ancestry cluster associated with self-reported Caucasian donors. The aim of the study was to test whether cataloging public T cell receptors could identify signatures of past pathogen exposure. The study profiled the T cell repertoires of fewer than 850 subjects by immunosequencing and related them to cytomegalovirus serostatus. A separate validation cohort of approximately 130 different subjects was used in addition to the 666-subject first cohort. High-throughput TCR immunosequencing, statistical association of individual TCRs with disease status, and machine learning were combined to predict cytomegalovirus infection status. To study patterns of TCR occurrence, a later analysis re-analyzed previously published TCR beta repertoires from 600 to 750 donors and added high-resolution HLA genotyping. Rather than using new phenotypic data, the later analysis identified candidate immune exposures from TCR beta sequences and from how often those sequences occurred across donors. To decide whether each TCR beta V gene segment behaved as functional or pseudogenic, an earlier analysis of some 580 of the donors relied on high-throughput TCR beta sequencing. Donor age, sex, ethnicity and CMV serostatus were collected together with the repertoire data. In a later genetic analysis, genome-wide SNP genotypes for about 55% of the roughly 670 donors were used, and that subset was treated as a discovery cohort. Every repertoire in the discovery cohort had been generated on one and the same sequencing platform. HLA typing covered class I and class II loci at four-digit resolution. The number of donors typed differed by locus, with roughly 620-640 for A, B, C, DRB1 and DQB1, around 500 for DQA1, some 570 for DPA1, and approximately 470 for DPB1. A few DR-DQ haplotypes were treated as single units for association and clustering because of strong linkage in the cohort. Across some 400 genotyped donors of the cohort, an average of about 250,000 unique TCR beta nucleotide sequences per donor were sequenced, and approximately 17% of those sequences were non-productive.

Including the terminal cysteine and phenylalanine, the CDR3 comprises 15 residues. Only the CDR3 part of the read is kept: 45 bases, read in frame from the first base. The germline V gene supplies CDR1 MDHEN and CDR2 SYDVKM. Deletion took 5 bases off V and 5 bases off J, with a span of 16 bases between the germline ends. Concerning this clone: Its antigen is currently not known. No much larger clone exists at a distance of one base, and base qualities are not known.

Preparation of the library involved the immunoSEQ multiplex PCR assay. The multiplex PCR relied on a mix of 60 forward primers for TCR Vbeta segments and 13 reverse primers for TCR Jbeta segments. A multiplex PCR assay on genomic DNA amplified the CDR3 region of rearranged TCR beta genes. Amplified TCR beta libraries were sequenced as 87-base-pair reads on the Illumina HiSeq System. On the authors' methods: A later analysis counted tens of millions of unique TCR beta chains across the 600 to 850 repertoires, and roughly 9.9 million of these chains were shared by at least two donors. To remove PCR and sequencing errors, raw reads were error-corrected and collapsed into unique sequences using a nearest-neighbor algorithm that merged closely related sequences. CDR3 sequences were aligned to IMGT reference sequences to assign V, D and J gene segments. Each retained sequence needed at least a six-nucleotide match to both a V gene segment and a J gene segment. Rearrangements were classified as productive when the CDR3 lacked stop codons and remained in frame with V and J, and all other rearrangements were classified as non-productive. Following IMGT convention, CDR3 was defined as the stretch from the second conserved V-encoded cysteine to the conserved J-encoded phenylalanine. The earlier analysis of roughly 590 of the donors excluded sequences that lacked an unambiguous match to a single V gene segment. An earlier analysis of almost 600 of the donors classified V segments as functional when productive rearrangements were above 56.7% and as segregating when the standard deviation between donors was above 5%. A statistical classification framework was built to diagnose cytomegalovirus status from the catalog of TCR beta chain sequences. In a later analysis, TCR nucleotide sequences were compared against IMGT/GENE-DB human TR gene sequences so that V and J genes could be assigned. Using the TCRdist pipeline, a later analysis assigned CDR3 sequences along with most-parsimonious VDJ recombination scenarios. A later analysis defined each TCR beta chain by its CDR3 amino acid sequence plus V-gene family, and excluded reads lacking a unique V-gene family. A later analysis removed 550 to 700 highly shared, low-generation-probability nucleotide sequences to deal with suspected cross-contamination and a sequencing artifact. For each public chain, a later analysis derived a clonal expansion index from normalized ranks of inferred template counts within each repertoire. Generation probabilities in a later analysis came from a VDJ recombination model fitted to out-of-frame rearrangements, and those results were checked against IGoR. In a later analysis, TCR-TCR, TCR-HLA and TCR-CMV co-occurrence was scored with hypergeometric tests, and a repertoire-size bias correction was applied to TCR pairs. In a later analysis, false discovery rates were estimated by permuting HLA or CMV assignments 20 times. In a later analysis, co-occurring TCRs were grouped using DBSCAN, and TCRdist sequence similarity was added for clustering within HLA-allele-positive subsets. Repertoires with fewer than 30,000 or more than 120,000 public chains, plus five repertoires with anomalous nucleotide sharing, were excluded from co-occurrence clustering. TCRdb retrieved this table from immuneACCESS and kept in-frame rearrangements only. Not all clones are present; in checked studies, unresolved V genes account for under half, and no reason is known for the remainder. V, J and clone size were drawn from that table, and D and trimming were deduced from the DNA. Here the sample has roughly 150,000 clones; about 81% occur a single time. The ten largest clonotypes hold under 2% of the sample.

The cohort consisted of 666 healthy bone marrow donors. Cohort members were all nominally healthy when sampled, although unrecorded immune exposures were likely present. The donor tested CMV seronegative and was one of the 352 seronegative cohort members. A peripheral blood sample was collected from each donor, and TCR beta sequencing was performed on peripheral blood mononuclear cells. The Qiagen DNeasy Blood Extraction Kit was used to extract genomic DNA from the blood cell samples. The paper's findings and limits, for the study overall: Assigning TCR associations to individual alleles was difficult when HLA alleles, especially DR and DQ, strongly co-occurred. A later genetic analysis associated a missense DCLRE1C variant with V-gene and J-gene trimming of TCR beta chains, and an independent cohort replicated the association. This cohort had only TCR beta chains sequenced, and the lack of alpha or paired-chain data limited which features could be detected. Several of the top co-occurrence clusters appeared to be linked to parvovirus B19, influenza, CMV and Epstein-Barr virus, according to a later analysis. Cytomegalovirus status was reported to be diagnosed by the classifier with high specificity and sensitivity in both the original and validation cohorts. An earlier analysis of approximately 530 of the donors showed that most TCR beta V segments appeared in productive rearrangements either about 87% or about 30% of the time, which broadly matched IMGT annotations. A cluster of highly shared sequence variants was judged likely to represent a technical artifact of the sequencing pipeline. Because HLA typing was unavailable for some donors at each locus, only the typed subset was used in association tests. CMV serostatus was the only immune exposure information available for the cohort. A later analysis found that most CMV-associated TCR beta chains appeared HLA-restricted, with HLA associations seemingly driven largely by CMV exposure. Correlated functional status among segregating V segments might be attributable to linkage disequilibrium, but an unknown experimental factor could not be ruled out. Sequencing depth was assumed to be roughly uniform across donors in the presence/absence analyses, though that assumption may not hold. A later analysis found that TCR association rates varied across HLA loci, with DRB1 alleles showing the most associated TCRs and HLA-C alleles the fewest. Because the 87-base-pair reads could not distinguish some IMGT-functional V segments, including TRBV6-2 and TRBV6-3, those segments were excluded. A total of about 180 TCR beta chains were listed by the study as associated with cytomegalovirus. Because counts were too low, under 20 rarely observed V segments, including chromosome 9 orphons, were left out of the earlier analysis of 587 of the donors. In a later analysis, HLA-associated TCR beta chains were found to be more clonally expanded and to have lower generation probabilities than equally common non-associated chains. Most TCR sequences were observed very rarely across donors, whereas some public TCRs were present in many individuals. It was suggested by the authors that the approach could potentially be generalized to other disease states and immunological phenotypes. A later analysis associated 16,951 TCR beta sequences with specific HLA alleles at a false discovery rate of 0.05. Three of the identified cytomegalovirus-associated TCR beta chains were confirmed in vitro to be specific for cytomegalovirus antigens. A further reported finding was that TCR beta sequences accurately predicted the HLA-A and HLA-B alleles for most subjects in the first cohort. A later genetic analysis reported fewer N-insertions in productive TCRs among donors in an Asian-associated ancestry cluster than the roughly 640-donor mean.

Rearrangement joined TRBV28 to TRBJ2-1; a tentative D match to TRBD2 spans 5 bases. The specimen was PBMCs. The sequence was collected from a woman aged 18-30 years in good health and CMV-seronegative. The CDR3 is CASSPTQRLDNEQFF. The nucleotide sequence reads as follows: TGTGCCAGCAGTCCGACCCAGCGGTTGGACAATGAGCAGTTCTTC. Where the CDR3 stops, the reference TRBV28 and TRBJ2-1 genes take over; the full variable domain is DVKVTQSSRYLVKRTGEKVFLECVQDMDHENMFWYRQDPGLGLRLIYFSYDVKMKEKGDIPEGYSVSREKKERFSLILESASTNQTSMYLCASSPTQRLDNEQFFGPGTRLTVL.